This TCR beta chain was sequenced during a study of PD-L1 blockade in urothelial cancer. Some clones are missing from TCRdb's copy, which holds only in-frame ones; the method was immunoSEQ multiplex PCR. The data hold approximately 44,000 clones, with about 89% observed a single time. Time point defined: peripheral blood 6 weeks after treatment start. Germline-derived CDR1 and CDR2 are LNHDA and SQIVND (reference sequence). This CDR3 has 14 residues. Trimming removed 7 bases from V and 0 bases from J; junction bases left unmatched: 4. This clone has a handful of counts. The sequence was obtained from a man aged 65 to 85 with urothelial cancer. The J gene is TRBJ1-2, the V gene TRBV19; TRBD1 matches 8 bases. The material sequenced was PBMCs, taken around atezolizumab (anti-PD-L1) treatment. Written as DNA, the CDR3 is TGTGCCAGTATTCCGACAGGGGCTAACTATGGCTACACCTTC. It yields the protein CASIPTGANYGYTF.